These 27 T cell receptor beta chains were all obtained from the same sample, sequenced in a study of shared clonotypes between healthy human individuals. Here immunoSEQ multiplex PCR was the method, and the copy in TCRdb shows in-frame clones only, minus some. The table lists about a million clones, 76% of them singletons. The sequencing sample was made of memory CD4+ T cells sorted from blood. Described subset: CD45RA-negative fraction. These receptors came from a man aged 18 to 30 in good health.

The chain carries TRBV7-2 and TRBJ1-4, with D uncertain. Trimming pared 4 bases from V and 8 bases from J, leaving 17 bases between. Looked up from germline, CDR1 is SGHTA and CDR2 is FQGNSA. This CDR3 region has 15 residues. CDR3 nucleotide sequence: TGTGCCAGCAGCTCATCAAGGTCCCTCGGAGAAAAACTGTTTTTT. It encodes CASSSSRSLGEKLFF. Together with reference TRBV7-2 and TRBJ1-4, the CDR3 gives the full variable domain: GAGVSQSPSNKVTEKGKDVELRCDPISGHTALYWYRQSLGQGLEFLIYFQGNSAPDKSGLPSDRFSAERTGGSVSTLTIQRTQQEDSAVYLCASSSSRSLGEKLFFGSGTQLSVL.

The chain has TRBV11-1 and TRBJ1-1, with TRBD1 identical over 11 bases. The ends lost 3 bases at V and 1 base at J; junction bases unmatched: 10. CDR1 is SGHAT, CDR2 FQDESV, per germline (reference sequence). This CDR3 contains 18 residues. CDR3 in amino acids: CASSLLDRGQFTNTEAFF. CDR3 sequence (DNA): TGTGCCAGCAGCTTGTTGGACAGGGGGCAGTTTACGAACACTGAAGCTTTCTTT.

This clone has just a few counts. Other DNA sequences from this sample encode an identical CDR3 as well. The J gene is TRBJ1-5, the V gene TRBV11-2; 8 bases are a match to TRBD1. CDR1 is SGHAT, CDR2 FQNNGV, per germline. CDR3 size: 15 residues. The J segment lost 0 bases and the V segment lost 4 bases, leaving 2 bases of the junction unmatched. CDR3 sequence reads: CASSSTGDSNQPQHF. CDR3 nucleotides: TGTGCCAGCAGCTCGACAGGGGATAGCAATCAGCCCCAGCATTTT. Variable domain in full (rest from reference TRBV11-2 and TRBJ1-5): EAGVAQSPRYKIIEKRQSVAFWCNPISGHATLYWYQQILGQGPKLLIQFQNNGVVDDSQLPKDRFSAERLKGVDSTLKIQPAKLEDSAVYLCASSSTGDSNQPQHFGDGTRLSIL.

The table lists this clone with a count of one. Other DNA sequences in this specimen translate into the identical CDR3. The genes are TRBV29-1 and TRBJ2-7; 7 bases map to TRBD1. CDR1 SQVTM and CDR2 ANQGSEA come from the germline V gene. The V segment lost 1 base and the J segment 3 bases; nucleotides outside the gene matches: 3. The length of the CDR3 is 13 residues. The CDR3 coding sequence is TGCAGCGTTGAAGGGCCAGGGGGCTACGAGCAGTACTTC. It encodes CSVEGPGGYEQYF.

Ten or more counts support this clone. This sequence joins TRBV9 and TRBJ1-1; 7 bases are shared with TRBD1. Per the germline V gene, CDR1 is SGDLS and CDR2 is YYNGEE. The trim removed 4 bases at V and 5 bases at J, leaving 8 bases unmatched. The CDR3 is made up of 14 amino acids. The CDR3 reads CASSSDSRGTEAFF. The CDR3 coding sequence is TGTGCCAGCAGCTCGGACTCCAGGGGGACTGAAGCTTTCTTT.

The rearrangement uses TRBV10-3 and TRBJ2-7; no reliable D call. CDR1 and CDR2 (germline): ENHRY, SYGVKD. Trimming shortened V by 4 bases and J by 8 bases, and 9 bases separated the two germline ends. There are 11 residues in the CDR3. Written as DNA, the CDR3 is TGTGCCATCAGTGCCCAGGCGCAGCAGTACTTC. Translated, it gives CAISAQAQQYF.

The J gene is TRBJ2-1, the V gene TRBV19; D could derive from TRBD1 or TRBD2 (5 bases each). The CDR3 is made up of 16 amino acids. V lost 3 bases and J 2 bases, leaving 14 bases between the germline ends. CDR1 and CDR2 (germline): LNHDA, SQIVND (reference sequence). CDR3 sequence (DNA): TGTGCCAGTAGTATCCAAGGGACGAGGACCTACAATGAGCAGTTCTTC. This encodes CASSIQGTRTYNEQFF.

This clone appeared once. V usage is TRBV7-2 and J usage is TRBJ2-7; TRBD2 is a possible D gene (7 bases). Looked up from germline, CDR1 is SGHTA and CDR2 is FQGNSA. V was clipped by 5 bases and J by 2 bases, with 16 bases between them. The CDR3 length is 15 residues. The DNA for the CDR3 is TGTGCCAGCAGCCCCCAAAAGGGGGGGGCCTACGAGCAGTACTTC. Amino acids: CASSPQKGGAYEQYF.

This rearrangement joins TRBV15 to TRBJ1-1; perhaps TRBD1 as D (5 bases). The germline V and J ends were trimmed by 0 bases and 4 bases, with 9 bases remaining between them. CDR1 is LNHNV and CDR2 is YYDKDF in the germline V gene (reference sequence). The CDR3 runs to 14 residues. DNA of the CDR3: TGTGCCACCAGCAGAGACGGGGCGCGCACTGAAGCTTTCTTT. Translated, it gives CATSRDGARTEAFF.

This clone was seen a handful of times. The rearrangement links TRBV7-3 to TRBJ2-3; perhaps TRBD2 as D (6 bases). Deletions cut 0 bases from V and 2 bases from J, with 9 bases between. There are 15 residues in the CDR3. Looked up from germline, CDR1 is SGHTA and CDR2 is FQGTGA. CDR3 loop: CASSLTGGDTDTQYF. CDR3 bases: TGTGCCAGCAGCTTAACGGGGGGTGACACAGATACGCAGTATTTT.

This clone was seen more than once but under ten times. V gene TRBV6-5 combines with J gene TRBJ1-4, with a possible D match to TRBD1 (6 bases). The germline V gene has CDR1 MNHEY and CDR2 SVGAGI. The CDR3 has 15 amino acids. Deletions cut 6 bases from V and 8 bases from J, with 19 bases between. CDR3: CASRLGQLGAEKLFF. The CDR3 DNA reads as TGTGCCAGCAGACTGGGACAACTGGGAGCCGAAAAACTGTTTTTT.

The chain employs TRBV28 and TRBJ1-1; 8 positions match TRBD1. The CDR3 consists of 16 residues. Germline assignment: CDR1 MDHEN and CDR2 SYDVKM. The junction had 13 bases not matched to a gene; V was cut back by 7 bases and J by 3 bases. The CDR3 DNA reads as TGTGCCAGCAATAGCCCAGGGGGCACAACCTACACTGAAGCTTTCTTT. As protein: CASNSPGGTTYTEAFF.

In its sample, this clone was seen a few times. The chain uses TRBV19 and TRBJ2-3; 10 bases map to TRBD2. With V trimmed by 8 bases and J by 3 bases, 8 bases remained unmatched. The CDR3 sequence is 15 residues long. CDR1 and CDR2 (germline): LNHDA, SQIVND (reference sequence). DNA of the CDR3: TGTGCCAGTGCCCTAGCGGGAGAACCTACAGATACGCAGTATTTT. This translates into CASALAGEPTDTQYF.

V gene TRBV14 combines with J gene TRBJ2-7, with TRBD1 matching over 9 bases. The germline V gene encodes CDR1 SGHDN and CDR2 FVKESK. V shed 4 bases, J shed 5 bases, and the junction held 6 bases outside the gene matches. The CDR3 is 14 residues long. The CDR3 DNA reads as TGTGCCAGCAGCCGAGCAAGGACAGGGGACGAGCAGTACTTC. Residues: CASSRARTGDEQYF.

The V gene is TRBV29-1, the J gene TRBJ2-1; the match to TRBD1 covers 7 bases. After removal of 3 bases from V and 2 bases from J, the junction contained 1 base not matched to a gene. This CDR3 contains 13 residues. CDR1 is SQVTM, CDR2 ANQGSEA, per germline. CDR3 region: CSVDDRAYNEQFF. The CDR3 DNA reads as TGCAGCGTTGATGACAGGGCCTACAATGAGCAGTTCTTC.

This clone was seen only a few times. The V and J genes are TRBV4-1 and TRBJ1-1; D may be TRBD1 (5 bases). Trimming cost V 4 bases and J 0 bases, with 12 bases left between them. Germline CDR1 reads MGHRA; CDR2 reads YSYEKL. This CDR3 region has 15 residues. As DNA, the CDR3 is TGCGCCAGCAGCCCAGAGTCGACAGTGAACACTGAAGCTTTCTTT. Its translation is CASSPESTVNTEAFF.

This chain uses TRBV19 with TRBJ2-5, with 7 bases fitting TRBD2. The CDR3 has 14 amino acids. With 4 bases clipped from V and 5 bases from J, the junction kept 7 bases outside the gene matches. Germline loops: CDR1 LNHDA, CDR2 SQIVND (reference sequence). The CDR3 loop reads CASSNGGSSETQYF. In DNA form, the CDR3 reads TGTGCCAGTAGTAACGGGGGGAGCTCGGAGACCCAGTACTTC.

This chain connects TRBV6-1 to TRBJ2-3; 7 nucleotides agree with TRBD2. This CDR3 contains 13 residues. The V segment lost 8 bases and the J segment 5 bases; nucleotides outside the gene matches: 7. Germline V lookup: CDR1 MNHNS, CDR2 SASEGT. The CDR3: CASVSSGGDTQYF. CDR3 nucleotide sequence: TGTGCCAGCGTTTCTAGCGGAGGAGATACGCAGTATTTT.

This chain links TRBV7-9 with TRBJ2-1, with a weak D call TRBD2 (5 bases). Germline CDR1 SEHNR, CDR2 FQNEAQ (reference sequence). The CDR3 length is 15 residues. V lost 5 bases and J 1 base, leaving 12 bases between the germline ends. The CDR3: CASSPIGLSYNEQFF. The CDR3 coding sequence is TGTGCCAGCAGCCCGATCGGACTTTCCTACAATGAGCAGTTCTTC.

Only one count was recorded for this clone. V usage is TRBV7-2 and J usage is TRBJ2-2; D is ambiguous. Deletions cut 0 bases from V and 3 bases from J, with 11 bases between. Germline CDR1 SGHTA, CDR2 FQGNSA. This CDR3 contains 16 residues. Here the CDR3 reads CASSLAGPTYTGELFF. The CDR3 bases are TGTGCCAGCAGCTTAGCGGGCCCGACCTACACCGGGGAGCTGTTTTTT.

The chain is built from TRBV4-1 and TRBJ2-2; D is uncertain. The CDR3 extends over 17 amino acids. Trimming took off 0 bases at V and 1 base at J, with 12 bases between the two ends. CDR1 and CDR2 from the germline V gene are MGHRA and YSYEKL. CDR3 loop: CASSQDVGTWNTGELFF. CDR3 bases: TGCGCCAGCAGCCAAGATGTGGGCACCTGGAACACCGGGGAGCTGTTTTTT.

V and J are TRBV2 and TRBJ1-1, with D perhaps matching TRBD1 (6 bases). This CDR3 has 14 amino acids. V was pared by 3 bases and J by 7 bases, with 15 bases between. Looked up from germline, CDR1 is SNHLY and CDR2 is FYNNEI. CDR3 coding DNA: TGTGCCAGCAGTGAGATGGGGGGGCCTTTTGAAGCTTTCTTT. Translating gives CASSEMGGPFEAFF.

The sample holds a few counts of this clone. The CDR3 DNA is TGTGCCAGTTCAGGAGAGGACAGGGGGTACGGCTACACCTTC. Translated: CASSGEDRGYGYTF. This chain connects TRBV2 to TRBJ1-2; 10 bases map to TRBD1. Germline V gene sequence: CDR1 SNHLY, CDR2 FYNNEI. Unmatched junction bases numbered 12, after V lost 9 bases and J lost 8 bases. The CDR3 is 14 amino acids.

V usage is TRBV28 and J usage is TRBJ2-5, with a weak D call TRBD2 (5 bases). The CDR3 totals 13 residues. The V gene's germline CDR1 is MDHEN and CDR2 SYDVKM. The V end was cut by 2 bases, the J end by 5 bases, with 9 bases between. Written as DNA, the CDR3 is TGTGCCAGCAGTTTAGCGGGTGGGGAGACCCAGTACTTC. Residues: CASSLAGGETQYF.

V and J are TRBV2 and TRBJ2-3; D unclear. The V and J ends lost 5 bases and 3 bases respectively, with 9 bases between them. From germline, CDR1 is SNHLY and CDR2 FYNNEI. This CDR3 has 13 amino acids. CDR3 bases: TGTGCCAGCAGTCCACACATTACAGATACGCAGTATTTT. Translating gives CASSPHITDTQYF.

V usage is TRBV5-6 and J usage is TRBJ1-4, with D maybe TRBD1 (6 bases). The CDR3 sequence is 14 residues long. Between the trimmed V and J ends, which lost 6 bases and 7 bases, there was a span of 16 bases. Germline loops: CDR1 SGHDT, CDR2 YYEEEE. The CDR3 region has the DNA TGTGCCAGCAACCCCGGGGGGGCAGGTGAAAAACTGTTTTTT. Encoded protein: CASNPGGAGEKLFF.

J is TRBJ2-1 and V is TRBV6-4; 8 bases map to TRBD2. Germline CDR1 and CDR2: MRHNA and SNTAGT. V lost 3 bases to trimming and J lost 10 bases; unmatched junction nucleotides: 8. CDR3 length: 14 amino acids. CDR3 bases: TGTGCCAGCAGTGAAGGGACTAGACGGCTAGAGCAGTTCTTC. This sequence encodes CASSEGTRRLEQFF.